Sequencing of this T cell receptor (beta chain) was carried out in a study of OX40 agonist ivuxolimab in advanced cancers. Across the whole study: Patients in the trial were receiving intravenous ivuxolimab every 2 weeks, at doses of 0.01 to 10 mg/kg. Study-wide findings and caveats: Expanded clones tended on average to be more numerous among CD8+ T cells than CD4+. Determination of antigen specificity was not performed for the expanded peripheral T cells.

The assay was immunoSEQ multiplex PCR, and TCRdb's table has in-frame clones only and misses some. The sample shows 90,000 or so clones, 89% of them seen only once. Samples of blood were obtained at baseline, on cycle 4 day 1, and on cycle 7 day 1. Details on this clone: Its target is not known.

The sequences come from CD4+ or CD8+ T cells sorted from blood, collected in a trial of the OX40 agonist ivuxolimab. This sequence was found in an adult with an advanced solid tumor such as melanoma, head and neck, liver or kidney cancer.

CDR3 in amino acids: CASSVEGTLTEQFF. CDR3 bases: TGTGCCAGCAGCGTAGAAGGGACTCTTACTGAGCAGTTCTTC. The chain recombines TRBV9 with TRBJ2-1, with a weak D call TRBD2 (6 bases). Trimming left V 0 bases short and J 9 bases short, with 13 bases between. The germline gives CDR1 SGDLS, CDR2 YYNGEE. The CDR3 sequence is 14 residues long.